A selection of T cell receptor beta chains follows, all from one sample in a study of cytomegalovirus exposure and HLA in healthy donors. Here immunoSEQ multiplex PCR was the method, and the copy in TCRdb shows in-frame clones only, minus some. The table shows about 190,000 clones, with 80% to 85% occurring only once. What was sequenced was PBMCs. The receptor set was obtained from a woman younger than 30 in good health and CMV-seropositive. The conserved cysteine and the conserved F or W are not part of the CDR3 here. The D gene is left open where the match is weak. The size entry is marked missing in some rows and otherwise reads once, few, many or a size class.

V gene: TRBV29-1
D gene: NA
clone size: NA
J gene: TRBJ1-2
CDR3 protein: SASGGNYGYT

V gene: TRBV7-2
D gene: NA
clone size: NA
J gene: TRBJ1-2
CDR3 protein: ASSLAGAGGYT

V gene: TRBV5-4
D gene: TRBD1
clone size: NA
J gene: TRBJ2-7
CDR3 protein: ASSLGTGLEEQY

V gene: TRBV11-3
D gene: TRBD2
clone size: NA
J gene: TRBJ2-1
CDR3 protein: ASSSRLAGGLSQF

V gene: TRBV5-1
D gene: TRBD1
clone size: NA
J gene: TRBJ1-1
CDR3 protein: ASSPLWTGANTEAF

V gene: TRBV6-4
D gene: NA
clone size: few
J gene: TRBJ2-3
CDR3 protein: ASSGVGQGPLFDTQY

V gene: TRBV5-1
D gene: NA
clone size: NA
J gene: TRBJ1-6
CDR3 protein: ASSPDTGSDSPLH

V gene: TRBV2
D gene: TRBD2
clone size: NA
J gene: TRBJ2-3
CDR3 protein: ASSSGGPTADTQY

V gene: TRBV19
D gene: NA
clone size: NA
J gene: TRBJ2-2
CDR3 protein: ATGESGYLFAGELF

V gene: TRBV6-6
D gene: NA
clone size: NA
J gene: TRBJ2-7
CDR3 protein: ASRGLVGSYEQY

V gene: TRBV15
D gene: NA
clone size: NA
J gene: TRBJ2-7
CDR3 protein: ATSRDNGYEQY

V gene: TRBV9
D gene: NA
clone size: NA
J gene: TRBJ2-1
CDR3 protein: ASIGTSHYNEQF

V gene: TRBV7-7
D gene: TRBD2
clone size: few
J gene: TRBJ2-2
CDR3 protein: ASSPTGTTNTGELF

V gene: TRBV30
D gene: TRBD1
clone size: NA
J gene: TRBJ1-1
CDR3 protein: AWSVQGDFFWAF

V gene: TRBV7-9
D gene: NA
clone size: NA
J gene: TRBJ2-7
CDR3 protein: ASSQGLGRGAYEQY

V gene: TRBV30
D gene: NA
clone size: NA
J gene: TRBJ1-1
CDR3 protein: AWSGPGQGEAF

V gene: TRBV6-5
D gene: NA
clone size: once
J gene: TRBJ1-1
CDR3 protein: ATSRDTEAF

V gene: TRBV6-5
D gene: NA
clone size: NA
J gene: TRBJ1-6
CDR3 protein: ASSMDSPNSPLH

V gene: TRBV19
D gene: NA
clone size: NA
J gene: TRBJ1-5
CDR3 protein: ASSYSLNQPQH

V gene: TRBV5-4
D gene: TRBD1
clone size: NA
J gene: TRBJ1-1
CDR3 protein: ASSGDRGGTEAF

V gene: TRBV7-9
D gene: TRBD1
clone size: NA
J gene: TRBJ1-1
CDR3 protein: ASSLGTGNTEAF

V gene: TRBV25-1
D gene: NA
clone size: NA
J gene: TRBJ2-6
CDR3 protein: ASSPFRVSGANVLT

V gene: TRBV9
D gene: TRBD2
clone size: NA
J gene: TRBJ2-4
CDR3 protein: ASSATPSGGSKNIQY

V gene: TRBV12-5
D gene: NA
clone size: NA
J gene: TRBJ1-5
CDR3 protein: ASGPQHQQGSNQPQH

V gene: TRBV11-2
D gene: NA
clone size: NA
J gene: TRBJ2-2
CDR3 protein: ASSLLRRVRNTGELF

V gene: TRBV4-1
D gene: TRBD1
clone size: NA
J gene: TRBJ1-2
CDR3 protein: ASSQEGGQGVGYGYT

V gene: TRBV5-6
D gene: NA
clone size: NA
J gene: TRBJ1-2
CDR3 protein: ASRPYRDGYT

V gene: TRBV6-1
D gene: TRBD2
clone size: once
J gene: TRBJ2-3
CDR3 protein: ASSEALGGFTDTQY

V gene: TRBV7-9
D gene: NA
clone size: NA
J gene: TRBJ1-1
CDR3 protein: ASSNSEAF

V gene: TRBV7-9
D gene: NA
clone size: NA
J gene: TRBJ2-2
CDR3 protein: ASSSDYLPGELF

V gene: TRBV7-9
D gene: TRBD1
clone size: NA
J gene: TRBJ1-1
CDR3 protein: ASSLRTGITEAF

V gene: TRBV11-3
D gene: NA
clone size: NA
J gene: TRBJ1-2
CDR3 protein: ASSLRRDNGYT

V gene: TRBV7-8
D gene: TRBD1
clone size: NA
J gene: TRBJ2-3
CDR3 protein: ASSLAWDRGADTQY

V gene: TRBV5-1
D gene: TRBD1
clone size: NA
J gene: TRBJ1-2
CDR3 protein: ASSLGQATPGYT

V gene: TRBV4-1
D gene: TRBD2
clone size: NA
J gene: TRBJ2-2
CDR3 protein: ASSFTTGGELAELF

V gene: TRBV27
D gene: TRBD1
clone size: NA
J gene: TRBJ1-4
CDR3 protein: ASSLFLDRAGNEKLF